A selection of T cell receptor beta chains follows, all from one sample in a study of shared T cell receptors in the human thymus. Some clones are missing from TCRdb's copy, which holds only in-frame ones; the method was immunoSEQ multiplex PCR. The table has roughly 550,000 clones, 75% to 80% seen once; the top ten hold around 0.013%. The sample was also reused in another study, on human thymus T cells.

The material sequenced was thymocytes. The source of these receptors is a boy in the first two years of life with a congenital heart defect. Each CDR3 is given with its conserved first and last residue. The order of the fields is D gene, J gene, clone size, V gene, CDR3 DNA, CDR3 protein. D genes are given only for firm matches. Where a row states a size, it is once, few, many or the class of an expanded clone; other rows omit it.

D gene: TRBD1; J gene: TRBJ2-3; clone size: NA; V gene: TRBV28; CDR3 DNA: TGTGCCAGCAGTTTACGGTACAGGGGATCAGATACGCAGTATTTT; CDR3 protein: CASSLRYRGSDTQYF
D gene: NA; J gene: TRBJ2-2; clone size: few; V gene: TRBV9; CDR3 DNA: TGTGCCAGCAGCGTGCGGACCGGGGAGCTGTTTTTT; CDR3 protein: CASSVRTGELFF
D gene: NA; J gene: TRBJ2-7; clone size: NA; V gene: TRBV15; CDR3 DNA: TGTGCCACCAGCAGAGATCTAGCGTTGAACTACGAGCAGTACTTC; CDR3 protein: CATSRDLALNYEQYF
D gene: NA; J gene: TRBJ2-5; clone size: NA; V gene: TRBV14; CDR3 DNA: TGTGCCAGCAGCCAAGGGCCATCCAGGGTGATCTTTCAGGAGACCCAGTACTTC; CDR3 protein: CASSQGPSRVIFQETQYF
D gene: TRBD2; J gene: TRBJ2-1; clone size: NA; V gene: TRBV27; CDR3 DNA: TGTGCCAGCAGTTTAGGGTCGGCGGGAGGGCCTCCTAATGAGCAGTTCTTC; CDR3 protein: CASSLGSAGGPPNEQFF
D gene: TRBD2; J gene: TRBJ2-2; clone size: once; V gene: TRBV30; CDR3 DNA: TGTGCCTGGAGCCCCGGGGCTAGCGGGATAGGGGCCGGGGAGCTGTTTTTT; CDR3 protein: CAWSPGASGIGAGELFF
D gene: TRBD2; J gene: TRBJ2-5; clone size: NA; V gene: TRBV9; CDR3 DNA: TGTGCCAGCAGCGGTGGGGGGGGAGTAGCGCCGGGAGGTGATGAGACCCAGTACTTC; CDR3 protein: CASSGGGGVAPGGDETQYF
D gene: NA; J gene: TRBJ2-5; clone size: NA; V gene: TRBV6-5; CDR3 DNA: TGTGCCAGCAGGGCGGTAAATGCGGAGACCCAGTACTTC; CDR3 protein: CASRAVNAETQYF
D gene: NA; J gene: TRBJ2-3; clone size: NA; V gene: TRBV5-4; CDR3 DNA: TGTGCCAGCAGTCCCTACCAGGGTCCTAGCACAGATACGCAGTATTTT; CDR3 protein: CASSPYQGPSTDTQYF
D gene: TRBD2; J gene: TRBJ2-7; clone size: few; V gene: TRBV28; CDR3 DNA: TGTGCCAGCAGTGCCCAGGGCGGGGGGCAGTACTTC; CDR3 protein: CASSAQGGGQYF
D gene: NA; J gene: TRBJ2-7; clone size: NA; V gene: TRBV9; CDR3 DNA: TGTGCCAGCAGCGTAGGAGATAGGACAGACCCCTCCTACGAGCAGTACTTC; CDR3 protein: CASSVGDRTDPSYEQYF
D gene: TRBD2; J gene: TRBJ2-7; clone size: NA; V gene: TRBV10-2; CDR3 DNA: TGCGCCAGCACCCAGGGCGGGACCCTCGGACTAGCGGGCTCTCAAAAGGACGAGCAGTACTTC; CDR3 protein: CASTQGGTLGLAGSQKDEQYF
D gene: NA; J gene: TRBJ2-7; clone size: NA; V gene: TRBV2; CDR3 DNA: TGTGCCAGCAGTGAACGCCTAGCGAACTCCTACGAGCAGTACTTC; CDR3 protein: CASSERLANSYEQYF
D gene: NA; J gene: TRBJ2-4; clone size: NA; V gene: TRBV19; CDR3 DNA: TGTGCCAGTAGTAATGTGGCGACAGACAAAAACATTCAGTACTTC; CDR3 protein: CASSNVATDKNIQYF
D gene: TRBD2; J gene: TRBJ2-7; clone size: few; V gene: TRBV19; CDR3 DNA: TGTGCCAGTAGTATAGGGAGCGGGAGGAGGTACGAGCAGTACTTC; CDR3 protein: CASSIGSGRRYEQYF
D gene: NA; J gene: TRBJ1-1; clone size: NA; V gene: TRBV5-1; CDR3 DNA: TGCGCCAGCAGCTTGGAGGACAGCAGGGACACTGAAGCTTTCTTT; CDR3 protein: CASSLEDSRDTEAFF
D gene: NA; J gene: TRBJ2-2; clone size: NA; V gene: TRBV7-9; CDR3 DNA: TGTGCCAGCAGACCGCAGGGTTCCGGGGAGCTGTTTTTT; CDR3 protein: CASRPQGSGELFF
D gene: TRBD1; J gene: TRBJ2-1; clone size: NA; V gene: TRBV28; CDR3 DNA: TGTGCCAGCAGTTTATGGGGACAGGGTGGGACCTACAATGAGCAGTTCTTC; CDR3 protein: CASSLWGQGGTYNEQFF